This paragraph reports one T cell receptor (beta chain). This record comes from a study of cytomegalovirus exposure and HLA in healthy donors. TCRdb's copy holds only in-frame clones and misses some; the assay was immunoSEQ multiplex PCR. The sample includes about 56,000 clones, 85% to 95% seen only once; the top ten take roughly 1.8%. CDR3 length equals 15 residues. Germline V CDR1 and CDR2: MNHNY, SVGAGI (reference sequence). The V gene end was trimmed by 5 bases and the J gene end by 2 bases; junction bases not matched to a gene: 2. The receptor was isolated from a woman aged 18-29 years in good health and CMV-seropositive. Source material: PBMCs. V gene TRBV6-6 combines with J gene TRBJ2-2; 10 bases line up with TRBD2. This CDR3 is CASSASGGNTGELFF. The CDR3 bases are TGTGCCAGCAGTGCTAGCGGGGGAAACACCGGGGAGCTGTTTTTT.